The rows below give T cell receptor beta chains drawn from one sample of a study of CD8+ T cells in alopecia areata. Produced via immunoSEQ multiplex PCR; TCRdb's table is partial and in-frame only. The top ten clones hold 0.8% to 1% of a sample with under 300,000 clones, 60% of them seen once. The specimen was CD4+ T cells sorted from blood, collected at approximately week 51, from a patient treated with tofacitinib. The receptors stem from a human donor with alopecia areata. Each CDR3 is given with its conserved first and last residue.

length,V,CDR3
15,TRBV4-1,CASSQARGLNYGYTF
20,TRBV9,CASSSRAGEAGKALSDTQYF
14,TRBV6-1,CASTPEGRGETQYF
13,TRBV29-1,CSVAGLVPGELFF
11,TRBV7-9,CATLPKETQYF
14,TRBV5-4,CASSLGQGARGYTF
14,TRBV30,CAWRDRGPNYGYTF
17,TRBV9,CASSARQGRTGANVLTF
14,TRBV7-2,CASGGRGRQETQYF
17,TRBV4-1,CASSQDRVGSSYNEQFF
15,TRBV29-1,CSVVALGGRDYEQYF
16,TRBV4-2,CASSQTTGGRTDTQYF
16,TRBV4-2,CASSQVDHRNTGELFF
15,TRBV7-8,CASSFQAGRYNEQFF
14,TRBV30,CAWSAGELTGELFF
9,TRBV30,CAWRYGYTF
15,TRBV29-1,CSVEDISLNHYEQYF
14,TRBV7-2,CASSFQGREETQYF
14,TRBV18,CASSPDGGTDTQYF
14,TRBV27,CASSTREGNQPQHF
11,TRBV20-1,CSARSRVEAFF
15,TRBV5-4,CASSLGTGSYYEQYF
17,TRBV27,CASSPRKGAEDNQPQHF
15,TRBV30,CAWSPGQPGRDTQYF
15,TRBV29-1,CSVVAGGGVNTEAFF
13,TRBV25-1,CASSEKGNSPLHF
14,TRBV9,CASSVDQGNQPQHF
14,TRBV30,CAWSAQGAEEKLFF
16,TRBV6-5,CASSSTPGAYNSPLHF
14,TRBV7-9,CASSLYGPNYGYTF
15,TRBV25-1,CASSRAGIFTDTQYF
15,TRBV6-6,CASRRTGSYQETQYF
15,TRBV7-2,CASSPHQSTGGGQYF
13,TRBV5-6,CASRAAGPSEAFF
13,TRBV9,CASRDGGGYGYTF
16,TRBV30,CAWSRALGSGANVLTF
15,TRBV30,CAWSVRAGPGQPQHF
12,TRBV29-1,CSVGQGNYGYTF
14,TRBV6-5,CASSYLWKNTEAFF
16,TRBV7-9,CASSPTRPIANYGYTF
12,TRBV7-9,CASSLAPNEAFF
16,TRBV2,CASSERGANYNSPLHF
14,TRBV7-3,CASSPTGGPSPLHF
12,TRBV11-2,CASSFSNNEQFF
15,TRBV30,CAWSRTGTGLEKLFF
15,TRBV2,CASSFQGAYNSPLHF
14,TRBV5-1,CASSQDSHNTEAFF
9,TRBV30,CALDSPNHF
15,TRBV11-2,CASSPQGLAKNIQYF
13,TRBV7-6,CASSERSTGFQYF
14,TRBV5-6,CASSFLAGTYEQYF
17,TRBV4-1,CASSQEEGTASTGELFF